The T cell receptor (beta chain) under discussion was sequenced for a study of shared clonotypes between healthy human individuals. Findings and limits, study-wide: Estimated clonotype richness was generally higher in naive than memory subsets. The sharing of 4.5% to 6.5% of naive CD4 clonotypes was seen across a few donors.

CDR3 length: 16 residues. The V end lost 2 bases, the J end lost 5 bases, and 15 bases lay between the germline ends. Germline values: CDR1 MNHNY, CDR2 SVGAGI (reference sequence). Naive CD8 isolation took CD45RO-negative cells positively selected for CCR7 and excluded terminally differentiated effector memory CD45RA+ cells. A note on this clone: Its target is unknown.

On sorted subsets, replicate PCRs used 150 to 250 ng DNA, or tens of thousands of T cell genomes. Under the authors' procedure: Junction-only sequences without quality scores were provided by ImmunoSEQ, so filtering was different. Generated by immunoSEQ multiplex PCR, the TCRdb table keeps only in-frame clones and is missing some. V, J and clone size are taken as reported in that table, and D and trimming were inferred from the DNA itself. The table has 1.5 million to 2.5 million clones, around 96% seen once. The chain carries TRBV6-6 and TRBJ2-2; perhaps D is TRBD1 or TRBD2 (6 bases each). Sequencing was performed on naive CD8+ T cells sorted from blood. This clonotype originated in a man aged 18 to 35 in good health. The CDR3 region is CASSYEAGDFTGELFF. The CDR3 coding sequence is TGTGCCAGCAGTTACGAGGCAGGGGACTTTACCGGGGAGCTGTTTTTT.